A single sample is the source of the 12 T cell receptor beta chains below, sequenced in a study of cytotoxic CD8 clonotypes in ibrutinib-treated CLL (dated by TCRdb to the early 2020s). The library was obtained by the immunoSEQ multiplex PCR assay. In its TCRdb copy, this immuneACCESS table keeps in-frame sequences only and misses some clones. Where compared with another copy, unresolved V genes explain less than half of these, and the others have no known cause. For this sample the table gives hundreds of thousands of clones, of which roughly 67% were detected only once. The ten top clones hold around 6.5% of the sample. The sequencing here drew on PBMCs, taken after 36 months of ibrutinib treatment. The receptors derive from a human donor with chronic lymphocytic leukemia.

The CDR3 nucleotides read TGTGCCAGCAGCATCGGACTAGCGGGGGAGAGTTTGCGGGAGACCCAGTACTTC. It is translated as CASSIGLAGESLRETQYF. V is TRBV9 and J is TRBJ2-5; 13 bases are shared with TRBD2. V gave up 4 bases and J gave up 5 bases; unmatched junction bases: 14. CDR3 length: 18 amino acids. Germline V CDR1 and CDR2: SGDLS, YYNGEE.

V usage is TRBV5-1 and J usage is TRBJ2-3; TRBD2 matches 8 bases. The length of the CDR3 is 15 residues. Germline trimming cut 4 bases from V and 2 bases from J; bases unmatched to any gene: 6. Germline assignment: CDR1 SGHRS and CDR2 YFSETQ. The CDR3 sequence: CASSIPSGHTDTQYF. CDR3 sequence (DNA): TGCGCCAGCAGCATCCCTAGCGGGCACACAGATACGCAGTATTTT.

The chain is built from TRBV5-4 and TRBJ2-3; TRBD2 matches at 14 bases. With V trimmed by 3 bases and J by 6 bases, 15 bases remained unmatched. The CDR3 is made up of 19 amino acids. Germline V gene sequence: CDR1 SGHNT, CDR2 YYREEE (reference sequence). The CDR3 DNA sequence: TGTGCCAGCAGCTCCTCCCCCGGGACTAGCGGGGGTATAGTGGATACGCAGTATTTT. It translates to CASSSSPGTSGGIVDTQYF.

The chain has TRBV28 and TRBJ2-7; 8 nucleotides agree with TRBD1. J gave up 6 bases and V 7 bases, and 8 bases lay outside the gene matches. Germline CDR1 reads MDHEN; CDR2 reads SYDVKM. CDR3 length: 13 amino acids. CDR3 DNA: TGTGCCAGCAAAGCGGACAGGGATACCGAGCAGTACTTC. It codes for CASKADRDTEQYF.

This clone appeared once. The CDR3 spells CASSPSRDSPNSPLHF. DNA for the CDR3: TGCGCCAGCAGCCCCTCCCGGGACAGTCCGAATTCACCCCTCCACTTT. This chain uses TRBV4-1 with TRBJ1-6; 7 bases are a match to TRBD1. Germline CDR1 and CDR2: MGHRA and YSYEKL. This CDR3 has 16 amino acids. V lost 4 bases to trimming and J lost 7 bases; unmatched junction nucleotides: 10.

The chain employs TRBV4-2 and TRBJ2-5; TRBD2 matches 10 bases. V was pared by 1 base and J by 2 bases, with 4 bases of the junction left unmatched. Germline V lookup: CDR1 LGHNA, CDR2 YNFKEQ. This CDR3 comprises 16 residues. The CDR3 protein is CASSQVQAGGQETQYF. As DNA, the CDR3 is TGTGCCAGCAGCCAAGTCCAAGCGGGGGGGCAAGAGACCCAGTACTTC.

The V and J genes are TRBV27 and TRBJ2-7; 8 bases are shared with TRBD2. Germline V CDR1 and CDR2: MNHEY, SMNVEV (reference sequence). The CDR3 length is 13 residues. V lost 4 bases, J lost 3 bases, and 2 bases stayed unmatched. The CDR3 nucleotides read TGTGCCAGCAGTTCCGGGAGGGGCTACGAGCAGTACTTC. The encoded protein is CASSSGRGYEQYF.

This chain joins TRBV11-2 and TRBJ2-7; D unclear. Trimming removed 2 bases at V and 3 bases at J, with 8 bases between. CDR1 and CDR2 from the germline V gene are SGHAT and FQNNGV. The CDR3 loop spans 13 amino acids. The CDR3 nucleotides are TGTGCCAGCAGCTTACGTCGGTTCTACGAGCAGTACTTC. Protein product: CASSLRRFYEQYF.

This chain joins TRBV18 and TRBJ2-5; 7 bases match TRBD1. V was clipped by 1 base and J by 5 bases; unmatched bases: 4. This CDR3 has 14 residues. Germline values: CDR1 KGHSH, CDR2 LQKENI. The CDR3 bases are TGTGCCAGCTCACCACAGGGGGCGAGGGAGACCCAGTACTTC. Encoded protein: CASSPQGARETQYF. The full variable domain, rest sourced from reference TRBV18 and TRBJ2-5, is NAGVMQNPRHLVRRRGQEARLRCSPMKGHSHVYWYRQLPEEGLKFMVYLQKENIIDESGMPKERFSAEFPKEGPSILRIQQVVRGDSAAYFCASSPQGARETQYFGPGTRLLVL.

The V gene is TRBV9, the J gene TRBJ2-2, with D unresolved. The CDR3 is 13 amino acids. Germline V gene data show CDR1 as SGDLS and CDR2 as YYNGEE. Between the trimmed V and J ends, which lost 4 bases and 6 bases, there was a span of 10 bases. This CDR3 reads CASSPHPAGELFF. CDR3 nucleotides: TGTGCCAGCAGCCCCCACCCCGCCGGGGAGCTGTTTTTT.

The V call is TRBV9, the J call TRBJ2-2, with 7 bases lining up with TRBD1. Trimming removed 4 bases from V and 3 bases from J; junction bases left unmatched: 9. CDR1 is SGDLS, CDR2 YYNGEE, per germline. The CDR3 runs 16 residues. Here the CDR3 reads CASSNRQGRDTGELFF. The CDR3 nucleotides are TGTGCCAGCAGCAACCGACAGGGCAGGGACACCGGGGAGCTGTTTTTT.

V is TRBV29-1 and J is TRBJ2-7; the D gene is possibly TRBD1 (5 bases). CDR3 length equals 13 residues. Germline CDR1 and CDR2: SQVTM and ANQGSEA. V shed 2 bases and J shed 4 bases, with 12 bases lying between them. In DNA, the CDR3 is TGCAGCGTTGAATGGGAAGGGGAATACGAGCAGTACTTC. It yields the protein CSVEWEGEYEQYF.